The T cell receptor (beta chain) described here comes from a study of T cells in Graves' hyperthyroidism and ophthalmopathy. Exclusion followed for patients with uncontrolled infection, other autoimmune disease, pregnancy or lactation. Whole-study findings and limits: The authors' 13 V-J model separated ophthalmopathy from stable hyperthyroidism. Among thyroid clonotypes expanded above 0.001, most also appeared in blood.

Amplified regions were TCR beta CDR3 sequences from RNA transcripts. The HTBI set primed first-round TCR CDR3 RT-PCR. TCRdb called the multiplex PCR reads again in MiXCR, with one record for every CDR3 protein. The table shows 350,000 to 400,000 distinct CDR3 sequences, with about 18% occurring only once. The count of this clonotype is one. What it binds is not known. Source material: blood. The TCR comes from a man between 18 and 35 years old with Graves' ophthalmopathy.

CDR3 amino acids: CASREGLDQPQHF. The CDR3 DNA follows: TGTGCCAGCAGAGAAGGGTTAGATCAGCCCCAGCATTTT. The chain has TRBV7-2 and TRBJ1-5; D remains ambiguous. Germline values: CDR1 SGHTA, CDR2 FQGNSA. The CDR3 contains 13 residues. V was clipped by 6 bases and J by 5 bases, with 11 bases between them. Full variable domain (rest looked up from reference TRBV7-2 and TRBJ1-5): GAGVSQSPSNKVTEKGKDVELRCDPISGHTALYWYRQSLGQGLEFLIYFQGNSAPDKSGLPSDRFSAERTGGSVSTLTIQRTQQEDSAVYLCASREGLDQPQHFGDGTRLSIL.